The 20 T cell receptor beta chains listed next were all sequenced from one sample in a study of T cell responses to AZD1222 COVID-19 vaccine. Only in-frame clones appear in the TCRdb table, and some are missing; sequencing was by immunoSEQ multiplex PCR. This sample has approximately 270,000 clones, with around 93% found just once. This sample comprised peripheral blood, obtained 28 days after the second AZD1222 dose. The receptor set was obtained from an adult who received the AZD1222 COVID-19 vaccine.

The chain links TRBV5-1 to TRBJ1-2, with no clear D. The germline gives CDR1 SGHRS, CDR2 YFSETQ. This CDR3 has 18 residues. V lost 0 bases and J 4 bases, leaving 22 bases between the germline ends. In DNA, the CDR3 is TGCGCCAGCAGCTTGGCCGCGCAGGCCGGCCCTCTGGCCTATGGCTACACCTTC. Its protein is CASSLAAQAGPLAYGYTF.

The chain has TRBV19 and TRBJ2-7; 9 bases line up with TRBD1. The V gene's germline CDR1 is LNHDA and CDR2 SQIVND (reference sequence). The CDR3 totals 14 residues. Trimming removed 7 bases from V and 2 bases from J; junction bases left unmatched: 6. CDR3 amino acids: CASTPGQGTYEQYF. The CDR3 DNA reads as TGTGCCAGTACCCCGGGACAGGGCACCTACGAGCAGTACTTC.

This chain uses TRBV7-9 with TRBJ1-2; tentatively, D is TRBD1 (5 bases). This CDR3 is 13 amino acids long. CDR1 is SEHNR, CDR2 FQNEAQ, per germline (reference sequence). Trimming removed 1 base at V and 3 bases at J, with 6 bases between. The DNA of the CDR3 is TGTGCCAGCAGCTTAGTAGGGGACTATGGCTACACCTTC. It is translated as CASSLVGDYGYTF.

This clone was counted a few times. This chain joins TRBV7-9 and TRBJ1-2; D may be TRBD1 (6 bases). The CDR3 is 16 residues long. Per germline, CDR1 SEHNR and CDR2 FQNEAQ (reference sequence). V shed 4 bases and J shed 0 bases, with 15 bases lying between them. This CDR3 is CASSSTWDKTNYGYTF. In DNA form, the CDR3 reads TGTGCCAGCAGCTCGACTTGGGACAAAACTAACTATGGCTACACCTTC.

The sample holds one count of this clone. The junction differs from germline at one of its ends, possibly a read error. The chain combines TRBV6-5 with TRBJ2-5; 7 nucleotides line up with TRBD2. CDR1 is MNHEY, CDR2 SVGAGI, per germline. The CDR3 loop spans 11 amino acids. CDR3 sequence: CASSMSGEVNF. DNA of the CDR3: TGTGCCAGCAGTATGAGCGGGGAAGTAAACTTC.

The genes are TRBV28 and TRBJ2-7, with D possibly TRBD1 on 6 matching bases. V lost 3 bases to trimming and J lost 1 base, with 19 bases between them. The CDR3 covers 17 residues. Per the germline V gene, CDR1 is MDHEN and CDR2 is SYDVKM. The CDR3 loop is CASSFVGIGDKSYEQYF. CDR3 nucleotides: TGTGCCAGCAGTTTCGTAGGGATCGGGGACAAATCCTACGAGCAGTACTTC.

V and J are TRBV6-5 and TRBJ1-6, with 9 bases identical to TRBD1. The CDR3 runs to 14 residues. The trim removed 6 bases at V and 9 bases at J, leaving 6 bases unmatched. CDR1 is MNHEY, CDR2 SVGAGI, per germline. CDR3 in amino acids: CASSQTGGGSPLHF. The CDR3 region has the DNA TGTGCCAGCAGCCAAACAGGGGGCGGTTCACCCCTCCACTTT.

The chain is built from TRBV2 and TRBJ1-6, with a tentative D call TRBD1 (5 bases). Trimming stripped 9 bases from V and 7 bases from J, with 16 bases between. This CDR3 contains 14 residues. Per the germline V gene, CDR1 is SNHLY and CDR2 is FYNNEI. The DNA of the CDR3 is TGTGCCAGTAACCGGGACCCCGGGAATTCACCCCTCCACTTT. Protein: CASNRDPGNSPLHF. The variable domain in full, completed from reference TRBV2 and TRBJ1-6, reads EPEVTQTPSHQVTQMGQEVILRCVPISNHLYFYWYRQILGQKVEFLVSFYNNEISEKSEIFDDQFSVERPDGSNFTLKIRSTKLEDSAMYFCASNRDPGNSPLHFGNGTRLTVT.

This chain links TRBV7-8 with TRBJ2-7; 12 nucleotides match TRBD2. Unmatched junction bases numbered 12, after V lost 2 bases and J lost 4 bases. Germline values: CDR1 SGHVS, CDR2 FQNEAQ. The CDR3 is 18 amino acids. CDR3 nucleotide sequence: TGTGCCAGCAGCTTACCTCCTAGCGGGAGGGCCGGAGTATACGAGCAGTACTTC. It codes for CASSLPPSGRAGVYEQYF.

The rearrangement uses TRBV29-1 and TRBJ1-6; D is uncertain. CDR3 size: 13 residues. Looked up from germline, CDR1 is SQVTM and CDR2 is ANQGSEA. With 5 bases removed from V and 0 bases from J, the gap between germline ends came to 5 bases. The CDR3 reads CSVQSSYNSPLHF. As DNA, the CDR3 is TGCAGCGTTCAGAGCTCCTATAATTCACCCCTCCACTTT.

The chain couples TRBV19 to TRBJ1-2; a weak D match, TRBD1 (5 bases). The germline V and J ends were trimmed by 6 bases and 5 bases, with 10 bases remaining between them. The CDR3 sequence is 12 residues long. Germline V CDR1 and CDR2: LNHDA, SQIVND (reference sequence). The CDR3 reads CASSSRAYGYTF. The DNA of the CDR3 is TGTGCCAGTAGCTCCAGGGCATATGGCTACACCTTC. Full variable domain (rest looked up from reference TRBV19 and TRBJ1-2): DGGITQSPKYLFRKEGQNVTLSCEQNLNHDAMYWYRQDPGQGLRLIYYSQIVNDFQKGDIAEGYSVSREKKESFPLTVTSAQKNPTAFYLCASSSRAYGYTFGSGTRLTVV.

The chain recombines TRBV5-1 with TRBJ2-7; the match to TRBD1 covers 10 bases. In germline, CDR1 is SGHRS, CDR2 YFSETQ. Trimming cost V 7 bases and J 1 base; bases outside gene matches: 5. This CDR3 has 14 amino acids. The CDR3 spells CASQPGQGSYEQYF. For the CDR3, the DNA is TGCGCCAGCCAGCCGGGACAGGGGTCCTACGAGCAGTACTTC. Drawing the rest from reference TRBV5-1 and TRBJ2-7, the complete variable domain is KAGVTQTPRYLIKTRGQQVTLSCSPISGHRSVSWYQQTPGQGLQFLFEYFSETQRNKGNFPGRFSGRQFSNSRSEMNVSTLELGDSALYLCASQPGQGSYEQYFGPGTRLTVT.

The chain has TRBV18 and TRBJ2-7, with 7 nucleotides matching TRBD1. This CDR3 contains 11 residues. Germline CDR1 reads KGHSH; CDR2 reads LQKENI. The trim removed 8 bases at V and 6 bases at J, leaving 4 bases unmatched. The chain's CDR3 is CASGTGVEQYF. CDR3 nucleotides: TGTGCCAGCGGCACAGGGGTCGAGCAGTACTTC.

The chain joins TRBV4-3 to TRBJ2-3; TRBD2 might be the D (5 bases). V lost 1 base, J lost 1 base, and 12 bases lay in between. CDR1 LGHNA and CDR2 YSLEER come from the germline V gene. This CDR3 is built from 16 residues. CDR3 protein: CASSQAGRRGTDTQYF. CDR3 sequence (DNA): TGCGCCAGCAGCCAAGCAGGACGGCGGGGCACAGATACGCAGTATTTT.

The chain uses TRBV11-2 and TRBJ1-1, with TRBD1 matching 7 bases. Per the germline V gene, CDR1 is SGHAT and CDR2 is FQNNGV. The CDR3 has 14 residues. V gave up 6 bases and J gave up 4 bases; unmatched junction bases: 8. In DNA, the CDR3 is TGTGCCAGCAGGTACGGGACAGAGCGCACTGAAGCTTTCTTT. Its protein is CASRYGTERTEAFF. The entire variable domain, with the rest obtained from reference TRBV11-2 and TRBJ1-1, is as follows: EAGVAQSPRYKIIEKRQSVAFWCNPISGHATLYWYQQILGQGPKLLIQFQNNGVVDDSQLPKDRFSAERLKGVDSTLKIQPAKLEDSAVYLCASRYGTERTEAFFGQGTRLTVV.

CDR3 amino acids: CASSQVPTASSNQPQHF. The CDR3 DNA reads as TGCGCCAGCAGCCAAGTCCCGACAGCCTCTAGCAATCAGCCCCAGCATTTT. The chain recombines TRBV4-1 with TRBJ1-5; D possibly corresponds to TRBD1 (5 bases). V lost 1 base to trimming and J lost 0 bases, with 13 bases between them. CDR3 length: 17 amino acids. Germline-derived CDR1 and CDR2 are MGHRA and YSYEKL.

V usage is TRBV5-1 and J usage is TRBJ1-2; 7 bases fit TRBD1. This CDR3 has 16 residues. With 3 bases clipped from V and 1 base from J, the junction kept 9 bases outside the gene matches. CDR1 SGHRS and CDR2 YFSETQ come from the germline V gene. CDR3 sequence (DNA): TGCGCCAGCAGCTCCTTGAGACAGGGCCTTAACTATGGCTACACCTTC. The encoded protein is CASSSLRQGLNYGYTF.

This chain uses TRBV27 with TRBJ2-7; 7 bases map to TRBD2. The V and J ends lost 0 bases and 4 bases, in that order; junction bases with no gene match: 3. Germline V lookup: CDR1 MNHEY, CDR2 SMNVEV (reference sequence). This CDR3 spans 14 amino acids. CDR3 loop: CASSLSGSGYEQYF. The CDR3 DNA reads as TGTGCCAGCAGTTTATCCGGTAGCGGGTACGAGCAGTACTTC.

The V call is TRBV7-9, the J call TRBJ1-2, with D perhaps TRBD1 (5 bases). This CDR3 has 15 amino acids. Trimming pared 2 bases from V and 7 bases from J, leaving 17 bases between. Germline V lookup: CDR1 SEHNR, CDR2 FQNEAQ (reference sequence). CDR3 region: CASSLTYPTGTGYTF. CDR3 nucleotide sequence: TGTGCCAGCAGCTTAACCTACCCAACAGGAACTGGCTACACCTTC.

This clone was detected only once. A read error may produce the germline difference seen at one junction end. V gene TRBV13 combines with J gene TRBJ1-1, with D hard to call. Germline CDR1 is PRHDT and CDR2 is FYEKMQ (reference sequence). This CDR3 spans 14 amino acids. The CDR3, as DNA: TGTGCCAGCAGCCTAGGAGGGCGGCGTACTGAAGCTTTCTTT. This translates into CASSLGGRRTEAFF.